This T cell receptor (beta chain) is from a study of shared clonotypes between healthy human individuals. The unsorted PBMC replicate PCRs were performed with about 290 ng DNA, tens of thousands of T cell genomes. TCRdb's table, derived via immunoSEQ multiplex PCR, lists solely in-frame clones and lacks some. The sample comprises 550,000 to 600,000 clones, around 81% of which are singletons, and approximately 12% rests with the top ten. The CDR3 sequence is 14 residues long. Trimming shortened V by 3 bases and J by 0 bases, and 9 bases separated the two germline ends. CDR1 SGHRS and CDR2 YFSETQ come from the germline V gene.

Source material: PBMCs. This chain connects TRBV5-1 to TRBJ1-1; D ambiguous. This clonotype originated in a woman aged 40 to 50 in good health. Some clones in this sample may be carry-over from other donors' samples. CDR3 protein: CASSSGDMNTEAFF. The CDR3 nucleotides are TGCGCCAGCAGCTCCGGGGATATGAACACTGAAGCTTTCTTT.